This entry concerns a single T cell receptor beta chain. This sample is drawn from a study of technical replicates of blood from a handful of donors. The table came from immunoSEQ multiplex PCR; TCRdb's copy has only in-frame clones and leaves some out. The table records roughly 60,000 clones, almost 95% of them present only once. The CDR3 totals 18 residues. Germline lookup yields CDR1 SEHNR and CDR2 FQNEAQ (reference sequence). V shed 5 bases and J shed 1 base, with 23 bases lying between them. This sequence joins TRBV7-9 and TRBJ2-5; tentative D call: TRBD1 (7 bases). This TCR was recovered from a human donor in good health. Some clones in this sample may be carry-over from other donors' samples. What was sequenced was PBMCs. CDR3 coding DNA: TGTGCCAGCAGCCCCCTCAGGGGGGAAGCGGGTAGCCAAGAGACCCAGTACTTC. Translating it yields CASSPLRGEAGSQETQYF.